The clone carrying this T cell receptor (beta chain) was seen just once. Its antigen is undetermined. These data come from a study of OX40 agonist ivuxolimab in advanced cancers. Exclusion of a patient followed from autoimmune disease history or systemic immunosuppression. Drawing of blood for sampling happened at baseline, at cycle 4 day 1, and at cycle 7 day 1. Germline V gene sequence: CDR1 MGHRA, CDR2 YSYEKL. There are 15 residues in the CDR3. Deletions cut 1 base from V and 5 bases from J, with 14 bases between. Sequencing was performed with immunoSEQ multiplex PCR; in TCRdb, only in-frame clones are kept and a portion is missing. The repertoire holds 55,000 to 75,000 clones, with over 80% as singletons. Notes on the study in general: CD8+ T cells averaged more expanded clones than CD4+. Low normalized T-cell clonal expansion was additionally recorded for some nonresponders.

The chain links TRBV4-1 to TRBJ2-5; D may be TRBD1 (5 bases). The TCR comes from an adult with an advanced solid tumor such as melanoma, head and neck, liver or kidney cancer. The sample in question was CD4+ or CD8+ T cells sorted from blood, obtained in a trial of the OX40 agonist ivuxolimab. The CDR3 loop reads CASSQGVRAGETQYF. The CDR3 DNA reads TGCGCCAGCAGCCAAGGGGTCAGGGCCGGGGAGACCCAGTACTTC.